This record looks at one T cell receptor beta chain sequence and its context. Its matching antigen is unknown. This CDR3 has 15 amino acids. The V segment lost 5 bases and the J segment 3 bases; nucleotides outside the gene matches: 5. Looked up from germline, CDR1 is ENHRY and CDR2 is SYGVKD. CD45RO-negative, CCR7-positively selected cells formed the naive CD8 fraction, excluding terminally differentiated effector memory CD45RA+ cells. The data derive from a study of shared clonotypes between healthy human individuals. Study-wide points: With several donors compared, 4.5% to 6.5% of naive CD4 clonotypes were shared. Among donors, clonotype sharing was expected to be affected by sequencing depth.

Some 30,000 T cell genomes (approximately 180 ng DNA) went into each sorted-subset replicate. Original analysis: Filtering differed for immunoSEQ, which gave only junction sequences without quality scores. Method: immunoSEQ multiplex PCR; TCRdb's copy keeps in-frame clones and lacks some. V and J calls and clone size come straight from that table; D and trimming were deduced from the DNA. The table shows almost 700,000 clones, with 90% to 95% occurring only once. This rearrangement joins TRBV10-3 to TRBJ1-5, with 9 nucleotides matching TRBD1. The sample consisted of naive CD8+ T cells sorted from blood. This TCR was recovered from a man between 25 and 39 years old in good health. The CDR3 DNA follows: TGTGCCATCAGTTCGGACAGGGGTGACAATCAGCCCCAGCATTTT. As protein: CAISSDRGDNQPQHF.